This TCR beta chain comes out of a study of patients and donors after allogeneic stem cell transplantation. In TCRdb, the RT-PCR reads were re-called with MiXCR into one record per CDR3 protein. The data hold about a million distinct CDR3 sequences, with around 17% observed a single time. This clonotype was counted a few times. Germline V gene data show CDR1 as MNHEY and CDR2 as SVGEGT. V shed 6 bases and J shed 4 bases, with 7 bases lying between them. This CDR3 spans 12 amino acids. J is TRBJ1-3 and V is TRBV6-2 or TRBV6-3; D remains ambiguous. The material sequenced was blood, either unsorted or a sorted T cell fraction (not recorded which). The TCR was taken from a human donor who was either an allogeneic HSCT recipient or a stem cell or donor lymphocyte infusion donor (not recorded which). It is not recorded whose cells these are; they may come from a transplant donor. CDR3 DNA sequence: TGTGCCAGCAGCCGACGAGGAAACACCATATATTTT. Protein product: CASSRRGNTIYF.